This T cell receptor beta chain stems from a study of T cell clonality in common variable immunodeficiency. Points on this clone: Its antigen remains unknown. The read ends 3 residues before the CDR3 terminus; that terminus is restored from the germline J gene.

General observations from the study: Reportedly, TCR beta sequences from common variable immunodeficiency showed fewer deletions and N-nucleotide insertions.

Profiling relied on immunoSEQ multiplex PCR, and the TCRdb table lists in-frame clones only, not all of them. The sample presents 25,000 to 30,000 clones, none singletons. After removal of 2 bases from V and 7 bases from J, the junction contained 4 bases not matched to a gene. CDR1 is SGHVS, CDR2 FNYEAQ, per germline. This CDR3 contains 15 residues. The source of this sequence is a human donor with common variable immunodeficiency. The chain links TRBV7-6 to TRBJ2-1, with TRBD1 matching 11 bases. The sample consisted of peripheral blood mononuclear cells. CDR3 sequence: CASSLRGQGANEQFF. The part of the CDR3 DNA that was read is TGTGCCAGCAGCTTACGTGGACAGGGGGCAAATGAG.